This T cell receptor beta chain was recovered during a study of cytomegalovirus exposure and HLA in healthy donors. PCR was performed using 60 Vbeta and 13 Jbeta primers. Data came from immunoSEQ multiplex PCR; TCRdb stores just in-frame clones and leaves some out. The table includes under 150,000 clones, 70% to 85% detected once. Study-level findings and limits: When presence/absence was analysed, sequencing depth was taken to be roughly uniform across donors.

A remark on this clone: The antigen remains unidentified.

This TCR came from a woman aged 18-35 years in good health and CMV-seronegative. Sequenced material: PBMCs.

The CDR3 DNA is TGTGCCAGCAGCTTAGACAGGCCTCCAGGACACACCATATATTTT. Amino acid sequence: CASSLDRPPGHTIYF. The V gene is TRBV7-8, the J gene TRBJ1-3; TRBD1 is a possible D gene (5 bases). There are 15 residues in the CDR3. Per the germline V gene, CDR1 is SGHVS and CDR2 is FQNEAQ. V lost 1 base and J lost 8, with 15 bases in between.